These 2 T cell receptor beta chains were all obtained from the same sample, sequenced in a study of human T cells and chemical hapten exposure. TCRdb independently ran MiXCR on the 5' RACE reads; one entry per CDR3 protein. The table has more than 75,000 distinct CDR3 sequences, less than 20% seen once. Unfractionated whole blood served as the source for total RNA extraction. The receptors here all came from a female donor in good health.

V gene TRBV7-2 combines with J gene TRBJ1-2, with D hard to call. CDR1 and CDR2 (germline): SGHTA, FQGNSA. The V and J ends lost 1 base and 4 bases respectively, with 7 bases between them. CDR3 length equals 13 residues. DNA of the CDR3: TGTGCCAGCAGCTTAGTAAGTGCCTATGGCTACACCTTC. Translated: CASSLVSAYGYTF.

At least ten counts were recorded for this clonotype. V and J are TRBV29-1 and TRBJ2-1; D gene unclear. V lost 5 bases to trimming and J lost 4 bases, with 12 bases between them. Germline CDR1 is SQVTM and CDR2 is ANQGSEA. This CDR3 is built from 13 residues. This CDR3 reads CSVTLTVYNEQFF. CDR3 coding DNA: TGCAGCGTTACACTTACAGTTTACAATGAGCAGTTCTTC.